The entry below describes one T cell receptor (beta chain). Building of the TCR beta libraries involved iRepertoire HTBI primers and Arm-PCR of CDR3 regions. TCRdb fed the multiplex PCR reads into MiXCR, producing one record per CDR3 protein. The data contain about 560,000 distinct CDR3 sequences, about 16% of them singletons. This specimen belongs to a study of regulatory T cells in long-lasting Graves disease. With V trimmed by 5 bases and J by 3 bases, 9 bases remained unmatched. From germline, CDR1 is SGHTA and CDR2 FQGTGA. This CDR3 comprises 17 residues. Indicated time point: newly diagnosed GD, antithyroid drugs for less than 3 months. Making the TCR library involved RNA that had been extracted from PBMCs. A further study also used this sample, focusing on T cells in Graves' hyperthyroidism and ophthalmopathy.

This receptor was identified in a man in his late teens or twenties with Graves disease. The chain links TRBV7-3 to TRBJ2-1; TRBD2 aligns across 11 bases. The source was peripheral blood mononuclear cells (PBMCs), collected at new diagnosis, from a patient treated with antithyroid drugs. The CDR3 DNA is TGTGCCAGCAGCCGGAATCCGGGACTAGCGGACTACAATGAGCAGTTCTTC. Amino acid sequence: CASSRNPGLADYNEQFF.